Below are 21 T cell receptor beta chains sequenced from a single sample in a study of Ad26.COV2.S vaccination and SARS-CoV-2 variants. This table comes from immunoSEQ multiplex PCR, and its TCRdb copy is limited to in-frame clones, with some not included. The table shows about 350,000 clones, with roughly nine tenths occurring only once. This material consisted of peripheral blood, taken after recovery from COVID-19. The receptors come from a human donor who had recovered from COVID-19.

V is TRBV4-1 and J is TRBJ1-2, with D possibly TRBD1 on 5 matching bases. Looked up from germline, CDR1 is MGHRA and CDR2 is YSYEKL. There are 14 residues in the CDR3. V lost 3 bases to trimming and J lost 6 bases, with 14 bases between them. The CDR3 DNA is TGCGCCAGCAGCCATCTCGGGGCCGGCGATGGCTACACCTTC. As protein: CASSHLGAGDGYTF.

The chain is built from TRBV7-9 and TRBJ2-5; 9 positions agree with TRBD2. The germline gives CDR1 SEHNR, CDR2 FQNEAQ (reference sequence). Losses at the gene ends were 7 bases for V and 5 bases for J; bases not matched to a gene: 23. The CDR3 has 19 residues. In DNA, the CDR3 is TGTGCCAGCACCCCAACAGGGTTTAGCGGGGGTCTGACGGGGGAGACCCAGTACTTC. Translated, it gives CASTPTGFSGGLTGETQYF. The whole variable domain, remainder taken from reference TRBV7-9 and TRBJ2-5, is DTGVSQNPRHKITKRGQNVTFRCDPISEHNRLYWYRQTLGQGPEFLTYFQNEAQLEKSRLLSDRFSAERPKGSFSTLEIQRTEQGDSAMYLCASTPTGFSGGLTGETQYFGPGTRLLVL.

The CDR3 DNA follows: TGTGCCAGCAGCCCCTTGGCGGGGGGATCCCACAATGAGCAGTTCTTC. It yields the protein CASSPLAGGSHNEQFF. The chain has TRBV7-3 and TRBJ2-1; 8 bases agree with TRBD2. The V gene's germline CDR1 is SGHTA and CDR2 FQGTGA. This CDR3 has 16 residues. The V gene end was trimmed by 5 bases and the J gene end by 5 bases; junction bases not matched to a gene: 11.

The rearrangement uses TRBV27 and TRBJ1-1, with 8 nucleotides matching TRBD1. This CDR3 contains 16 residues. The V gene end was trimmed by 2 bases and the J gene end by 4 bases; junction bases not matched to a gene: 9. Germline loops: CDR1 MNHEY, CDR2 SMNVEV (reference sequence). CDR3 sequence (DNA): TGTGCCAGCAGTTTAAGGTGGACAGGGACGGCCACTGAAGCTTTCTTT. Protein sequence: CASSLRWTGTATEAFF.

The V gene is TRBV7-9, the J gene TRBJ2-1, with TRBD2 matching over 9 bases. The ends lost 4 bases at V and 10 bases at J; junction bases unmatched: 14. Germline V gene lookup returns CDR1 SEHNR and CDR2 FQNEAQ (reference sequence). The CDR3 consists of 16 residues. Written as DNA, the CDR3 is TGTGCCAGCAGCTACTTAGCGGGGGTCCCAGCACCGGAGCAGTTCTTC. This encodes CASSYLAGVPAPEQFF.

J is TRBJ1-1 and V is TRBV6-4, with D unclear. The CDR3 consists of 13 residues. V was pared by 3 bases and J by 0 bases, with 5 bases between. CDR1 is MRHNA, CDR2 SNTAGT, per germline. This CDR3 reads CASSEELNTEAFF. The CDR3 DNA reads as TGTGCCAGCAGTGAGGAATTGAACACTGAAGCTTTCTTT.

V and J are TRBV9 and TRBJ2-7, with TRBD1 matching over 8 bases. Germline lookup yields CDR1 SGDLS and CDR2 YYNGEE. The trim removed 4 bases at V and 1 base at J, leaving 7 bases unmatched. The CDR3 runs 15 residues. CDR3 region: CASSPGQDPSYEQYF. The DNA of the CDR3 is TGTGCCAGCAGCCCGGGACAGGATCCATCCTACGAGCAGTACTTC.

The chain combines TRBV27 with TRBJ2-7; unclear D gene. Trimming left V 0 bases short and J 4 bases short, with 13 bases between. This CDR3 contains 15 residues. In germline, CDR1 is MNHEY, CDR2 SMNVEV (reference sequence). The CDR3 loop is CASSLSAPVLYEQYF. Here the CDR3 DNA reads TGTGCCAGCAGTTTATCAGCCCCAGTTCTGTACGAGCAGTACTTC.

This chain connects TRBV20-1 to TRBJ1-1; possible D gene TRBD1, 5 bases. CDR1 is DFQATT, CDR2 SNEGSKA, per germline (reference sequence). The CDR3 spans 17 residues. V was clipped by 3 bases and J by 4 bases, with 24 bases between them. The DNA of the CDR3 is TGCAGTGCTAGTAAGGGGCAGGGAAGCGGTCAACTCACTGAAGCTTTCTTT. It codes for CSASKGQGSGQLTEAFF.

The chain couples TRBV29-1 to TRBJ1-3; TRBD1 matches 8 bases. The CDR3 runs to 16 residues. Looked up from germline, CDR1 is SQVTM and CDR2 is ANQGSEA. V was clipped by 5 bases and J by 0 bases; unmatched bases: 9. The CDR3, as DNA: TGCAGCGTTAGGGACAGGAGCGAGGGCTCTGGAAACACCATATATTTT. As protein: CSVRDRSEGSGNTIYF.

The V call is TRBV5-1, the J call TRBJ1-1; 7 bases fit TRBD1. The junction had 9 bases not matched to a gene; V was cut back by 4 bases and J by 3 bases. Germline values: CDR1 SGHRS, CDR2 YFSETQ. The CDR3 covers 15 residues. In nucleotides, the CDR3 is TGCGCCAGCAGCAACGGGACAGCCAGGCACACTGAAGCTTTCTTT. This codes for CASSNGTARHTEAFF.

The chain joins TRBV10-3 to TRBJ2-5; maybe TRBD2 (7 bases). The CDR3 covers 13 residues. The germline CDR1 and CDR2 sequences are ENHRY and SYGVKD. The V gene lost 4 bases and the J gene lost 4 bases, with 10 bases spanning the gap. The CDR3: CAISVGGRETQYF. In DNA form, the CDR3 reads TGTGCCATCAGTGTCGGGGGGCGAGAGACCCAGTACTTC.

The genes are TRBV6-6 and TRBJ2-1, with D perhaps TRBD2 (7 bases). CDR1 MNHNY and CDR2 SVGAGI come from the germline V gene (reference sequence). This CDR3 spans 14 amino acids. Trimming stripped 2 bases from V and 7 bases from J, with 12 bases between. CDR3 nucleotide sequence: TGTGCCAGCAGTTACGGGGGGGCGGGGAATGAGCAGTTCTTC. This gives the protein CASSYGGAGNEQFF.

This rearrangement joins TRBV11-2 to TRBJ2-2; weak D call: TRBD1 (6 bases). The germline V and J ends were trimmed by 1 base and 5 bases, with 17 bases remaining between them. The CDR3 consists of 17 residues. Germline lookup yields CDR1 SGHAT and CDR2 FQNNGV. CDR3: CASSLVTVGQRTGELFF. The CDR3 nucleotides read TGTGCCAGCAGCTTAGTTACTGTTGGACAGCGGACCGGGGAGCTGTTTTTT.

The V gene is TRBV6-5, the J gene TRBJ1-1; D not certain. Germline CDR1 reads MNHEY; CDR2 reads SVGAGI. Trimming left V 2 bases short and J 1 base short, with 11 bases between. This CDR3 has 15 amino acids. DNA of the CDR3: TGTGCCAGCAGTTACGATGGGGTTGGGAACACTGAAGCTTTCTTT. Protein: CASSYDGVGNTEAFF.

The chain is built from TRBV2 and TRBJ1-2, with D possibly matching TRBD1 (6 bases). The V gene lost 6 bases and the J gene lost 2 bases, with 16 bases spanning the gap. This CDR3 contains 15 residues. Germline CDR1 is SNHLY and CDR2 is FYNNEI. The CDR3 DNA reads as TGTGCCAGCAGACGCTACAGGGCAGAGAACTATGGCTACACCTTC. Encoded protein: CASRRYRAENYGYTF.

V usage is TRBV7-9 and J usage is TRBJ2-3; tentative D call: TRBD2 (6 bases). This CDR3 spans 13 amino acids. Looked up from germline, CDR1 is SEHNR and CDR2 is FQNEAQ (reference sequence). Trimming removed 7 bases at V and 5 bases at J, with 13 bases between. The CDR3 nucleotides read TGTGCCAGCAAGACGGGACTGCAAGATACGCAGTATTTT. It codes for CASKTGLQDTQYF.

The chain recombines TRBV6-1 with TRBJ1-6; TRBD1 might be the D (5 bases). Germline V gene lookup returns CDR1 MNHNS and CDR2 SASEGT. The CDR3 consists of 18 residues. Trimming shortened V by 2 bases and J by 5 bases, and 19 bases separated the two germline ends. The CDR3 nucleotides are TGTGCCAGCAGTGAATCGGGGTTAGGGGCATCGAATAATTCACCCCTCCACTTT. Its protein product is CASSESGLGASNNSPLHF.

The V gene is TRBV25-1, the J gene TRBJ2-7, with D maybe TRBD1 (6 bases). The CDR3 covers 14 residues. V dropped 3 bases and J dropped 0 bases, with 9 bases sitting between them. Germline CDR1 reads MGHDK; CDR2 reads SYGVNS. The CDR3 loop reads CASSDGQTSYEQYF. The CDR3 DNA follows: TGTGCCAGCAGTGACGGACAGACCTCCTACGAGCAGTACTTC.

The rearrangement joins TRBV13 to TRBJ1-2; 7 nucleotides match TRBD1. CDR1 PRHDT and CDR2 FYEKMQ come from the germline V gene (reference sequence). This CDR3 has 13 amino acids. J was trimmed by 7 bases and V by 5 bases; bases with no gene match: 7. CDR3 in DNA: TGTGCCAGCAGCGCCGACAGGGCGGCTGGCTACACCTTC. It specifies CASSADRAAGYTF. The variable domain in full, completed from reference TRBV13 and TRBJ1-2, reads AAGVIQSPRHLIKEKRETATLKCYPIPRHDTVYWYQQGPGQDPQFLISFYEKMQSDKGSIPDRFSAQQFSDYHSELNMSSLELGDSALYFCASSADRAAGYTFGSGTRLTVV.

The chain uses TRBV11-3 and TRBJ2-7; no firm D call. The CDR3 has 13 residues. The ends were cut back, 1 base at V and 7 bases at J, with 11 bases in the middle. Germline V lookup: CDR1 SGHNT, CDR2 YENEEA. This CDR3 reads CASSLGPNREQYF. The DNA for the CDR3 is TGTGCCAGCAGCTTAGGGCCCAATAGGGAGCAGTACTTC.